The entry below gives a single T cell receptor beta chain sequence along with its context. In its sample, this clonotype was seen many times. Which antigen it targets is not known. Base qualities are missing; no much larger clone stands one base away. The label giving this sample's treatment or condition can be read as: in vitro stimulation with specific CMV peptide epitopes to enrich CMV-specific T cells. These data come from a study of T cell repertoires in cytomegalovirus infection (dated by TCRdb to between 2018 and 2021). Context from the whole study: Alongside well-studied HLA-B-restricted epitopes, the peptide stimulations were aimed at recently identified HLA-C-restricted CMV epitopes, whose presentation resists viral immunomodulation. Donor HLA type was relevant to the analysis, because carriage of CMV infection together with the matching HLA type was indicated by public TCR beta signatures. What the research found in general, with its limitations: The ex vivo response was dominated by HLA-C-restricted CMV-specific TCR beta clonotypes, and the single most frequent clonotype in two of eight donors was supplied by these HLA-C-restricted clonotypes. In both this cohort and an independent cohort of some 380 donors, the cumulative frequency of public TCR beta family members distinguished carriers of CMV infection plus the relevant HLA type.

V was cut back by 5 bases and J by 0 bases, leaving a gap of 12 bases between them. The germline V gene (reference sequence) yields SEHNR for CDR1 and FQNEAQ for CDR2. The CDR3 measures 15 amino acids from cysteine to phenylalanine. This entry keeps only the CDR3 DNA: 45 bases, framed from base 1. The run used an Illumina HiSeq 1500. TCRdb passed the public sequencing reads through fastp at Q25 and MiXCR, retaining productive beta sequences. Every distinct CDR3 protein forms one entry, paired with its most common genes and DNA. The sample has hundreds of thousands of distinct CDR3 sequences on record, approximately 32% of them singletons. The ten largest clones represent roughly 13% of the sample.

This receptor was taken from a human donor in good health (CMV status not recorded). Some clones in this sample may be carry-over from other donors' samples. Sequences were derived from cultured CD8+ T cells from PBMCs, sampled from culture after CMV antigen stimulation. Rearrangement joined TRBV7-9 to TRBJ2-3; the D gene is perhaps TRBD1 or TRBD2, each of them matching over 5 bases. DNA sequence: TGTGCCAGCAGCCACGGGACCACTAGCACAGATACGCAGTATTTT. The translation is CASSHGTTSTDTQYF.